Following are 9 T cell receptor beta chains from one sample sequenced in a study of blood T cell repertoires in COVID-19. TCRdb keeps only in-frame clones here, not all; method: immunoSEQ multiplex PCR. The sample consists of approximately 360,000 clones, roughly 87% of them appearing once. The sample was PBMCs or T cells enriched from blood (not recorded which). The receptors were gathered from a woman aged 50 to 60 who had recovered from COVID-19.

The rearrangement joins TRBV20-1 to TRBJ1-2; D not resolved. This CDR3 contains 12 residues. Germline values: CDR1 DFQATT, CDR2 SNEGSKA (reference sequence). V was cut by 3 bases and J by 5 bases, with 10 bases left in between. In nucleotides, the CDR3 is TGCAGTGCTAGTGGCGGTATTTATGGCTACACCTTC. This sequence encodes CSASGGIYGYTF.

This sequence joins TRBV6-5 and TRBJ1-2; tentatively, D is TRBD1 (5 bases). The CDR3 runs to 15 residues. V was pared by 6 bases and J by 4 bases, with 18 bases between. Germline lookup yields CDR1 MNHEY and CDR2 SVGAGI. Here the CDR3 reads CASSPEGWGGYGYTF. CDR3 sequence (DNA): TGTGCCAGCAGCCCAGAAGGGTGGGGGGGCTATGGCTACACCTTC.

The chain uses TRBV7-9 and TRBJ1-1; TRBD1 might be the D (5 bases). From germline, CDR1 is SEHNR and CDR2 FQNEAQ (reference sequence). Trimming removed 1 base from V and 4 bases from J, with 10 bases in between. This CDR3 region has 14 residues. DNA of the CDR3: TGTGCCAGCAGCTTAGATCAGGGAGGCACTGAAGCTTTCTTT. This gives the protein CASSLDQGGTEAFF.

This clone came up a few times. This sequence joins TRBV19 and TRBJ1-1; D is unclear. The ends were cut back, 6 bases at V and 5 bases at J, with 7 bases in the middle. Germline V CDR1 and CDR2: LNHDA, SQIVND (reference sequence). The CDR3 has 11 amino acids. CDR3 nucleotides: TGTGCCAGTAGGAGTGATACTGAAGCTTTCTTT. Its translation: CASRSDTEAFF.

V and J are TRBV6-5 and TRBJ2-1; possible D gene TRBD2, 7 bases. Trimming took 8 bases from V and 4 from J, leaving 15 bases between them. There are 14 residues in the CDR3. Germline V CDR1 and CDR2: MNHEY, SVGAGI. The DNA of the CDR3 is TGTGCCAGCTTTCGGGGGGCCCCTTACAATGAGCAGTTCTTC. Protein: CASFRGAPYNEQFF.

The V and J genes are TRBV9 and TRBJ2-2, with TRBD1 identical over 7 bases. Losses at the gene ends were 4 bases for V and 4 bases for J; bases not matched to a gene: 16. The length of the CDR3 is 18 residues. Germline lookup yields CDR1 SGDLS and CDR2 YYNGEE. The CDR3: CASSPSTTGPTGTGELFF. The CDR3 nucleotides are TGTGCCAGCAGCCCATCCACGACAGGGCCGACGGGCACCGGGGAGCTGTTTTTT. The full variable domain, completed using reference TRBV9 and TRBJ2-2, is DSGVTQTPKHLITATGQRVTLRCSPRSGDLSVYWYQQSLDQGLQFLIQYYNGEERAKGNILERFSAQQFPDLHSELNLSSLELGDSALYFCASSPSTTGPTGTGELFFGEGSRLTVL.

The chain recombines TRBV11-3 with TRBJ2-2; 9 bases are a match to TRBD1. V lost 2 bases and J lost 1; bases outside the gene matches: 14. This CDR3 region has 20 residues. Germline CDR1 reads SGHNT; CDR2 reads YENEEA. CDR3 bases: TGTGCCAGCAGCTTACCACCGCGGACAGGGGTCTACTTGAACACCGGGGAGCTGTTTTTT. This encodes CASSLPPRTGVYLNTGELFF.

This clone came up once. This chain links TRBV6-5 with TRBJ1-1; possible D gene TRBD1, 5 bases. In germline, CDR1 is MNHEY, CDR2 SVGAGI. The CDR3 runs 15 residues. The V gene lost 2 bases and the J gene lost 0 bases, with 10 bases spanning the gap. CDR3 sequence (DNA): TGTGCCAGCAGTTACGACAGCCGTTTGAACACTGAAGCTTTCTTT. This gives the protein CASSYDSRLNTEAFF.

This chain uses TRBV3-1 (or the pseudogene TRBV3-2) with TRBJ1-4; unclear D gene. Trimming removed 2 bases at V and 11 bases at J, with 15 bases between. The germline V gene encodes CDR1 LGHDT and CDR2 YNNKEL (reference sequence). This CDR3 comprises 14 residues. This CDR3 reads CASSQFADSPKLFF. The CDR3, as DNA: TGTGCCAGCAGCCAATTTGCAGATTCCCCTAAACTGTTTTTT.